The 18 T cell receptor beta chains below all came from one sample that was sequenced in a study of blood T cell repertoires in COVID-19. Some clones are missing from TCRdb's copy, which holds only in-frame ones; the method was immunoSEQ multiplex PCR. The sample includes a few hundred thousand clones, 83% of them seen just once. The sequenced material came from peripheral blood. All receptors derive from a woman in her forties or fifties with acute or convalescent COVID-19.

This clone was seen only a few times. This chain uses TRBV19 with TRBJ1-5; TRBD1 matches 7 bases. V gave up 4 bases and J gave up 5 bases; unmatched junction bases: 2. The CDR3 spans 13 residues. The germline V gene encodes CDR1 LNHDA and CDR2 SQIVND (reference sequence). The CDR3 bases are TGTGCCAGTAGTAGGGACAGATATCAGCCCCAGCATTTT. It translates to CASSRDRYQPQHF.

V gene TRBV28 combines with J gene TRBJ1-3; tentative D call: TRBD1 (5 bases). The germline V gene has CDR1 MDHEN and CDR2 SYDVKM. Between the trimmed V and J ends, which lost 5 bases and 2 bases, there was a span of 16 bases. The CDR3 totals 16 residues. CDR3 nucleotides: TGTGCCAGCAGTCGGAACCCAGGGAAACCTGGAAACACCATATATTTT. It encodes CASSRNPGKPGNTIYF.

The V call is TRBV12-5, the J call TRBJ1-5, with D maybe TRBD1 (6 bases). Deletions cut 7 bases from V and 7 bases from J, with 20 bases between. This CDR3 region has 15 residues. Germline loops: CDR1 LGHNT, CDR2 FRNRAP. This CDR3 reads CASAGRDTLSQPQHF. The CDR3 nucleotides are TGTGCTAGTGCCGGTAGGGACACCTTGTCCCAGCCCCAGCATTTT.

This chain joins TRBV3-1 (or the pseudogene TRBV3-2) and TRBJ1-2, with D possibly TRBD1 on 5 matching bases. Germline assignment: CDR1 LGHDT and CDR2 YNNKEL (reference sequence). Trimming took off 4 bases at V and 5 bases at J, with 14 bases between the two ends. The CDR3 sequence is 14 residues long. CDR3 protein: CASSPERGSYGYTF. In DNA form, the CDR3 reads TGTGCCAGCAGCCCGGAGCGGGGGTCTTATGGCTACACCTTC.

The V call is TRBV9, the J call TRBJ2-2, with D perhaps matching TRBD1 (5 bases). This CDR3 spans 15 amino acids. CDR1 SGDLS and CDR2 YYNGEE come from the germline V gene. V lost 3 bases to trimming and J lost 1 base, with 10 bases between them. The CDR3 is CASSASQGNTGELFF. For the CDR3, the DNA is TGTGCCAGCAGCGCCAGTCAGGGGAACACCGGGGAGCTGTTTTTT.

This chain links TRBV7-2 with TRBJ1-1, with 8 bases that match TRBD1. This CDR3 is built from 12 residues. The V segment lost 2 bases and the J segment 11 bases; nucleotides outside the gene matches: 4. Germline CDR1 reads SGHTA; CDR2 reads FQGNSA. DNA for the CDR3: TGTGCCAGCAGCTTAACAGGACAGGGCGCTTTCTTT. Its protein product is CASSLTGQGAFF.

The chain carries TRBV7-9 and TRBJ1-3; D uncertain. Germline CDR1 SEHNR, CDR2 FQNEAQ (reference sequence). V lost 4 bases and J 0 bases, leaving 10 bases between the germline ends. This CDR3 region has 15 residues. The CDR3 region has the DNA TGTGCCAGCAGCTCGAGTACAGTCTCTGGAAACACCATATATTTT. Translated, it gives CASSSSTVSGNTIYF.

The chain has TRBV3-1 (or the pseudogene TRBV3-2) and TRBJ1-6; 8 nucleotides match TRBD1. This CDR3 is 14 amino acids long. Germline V gene sequence: CDR1 LGHDT, CDR2 YNNKEL (reference sequence). V lost 6 bases, J lost 7 bases, and 5 bases stayed unmatched. The CDR3: CASRLGQGNSPLHF. The CDR3 DNA reads TGTGCCAGCAGACTCGGACAGGGAAATTCACCCCTCCACTTT.

The rearrangement joins TRBV7-2 to TRBJ2-2; 12 nucleotides align to TRBD2. Per germline, CDR1 SGHTA and CDR2 FQGNSA. Unmatched junction bases numbered 8, after V lost 0 bases and J lost 6 bases. The CDR3 consists of 18 residues. CDR3 sequence (DNA): TGTGCCAGCAGCTTAGCGGGGCTAGCGGGGGGGCCCCCCGGGGAGCTGTTTTTT. Its protein product is CASSLAGLAGGPPGELFF.

This chain links TRBV20-1 with TRBJ1-5, with 7 nucleotides matching TRBD1. The J segment lost 6 bases and the V segment lost 3 bases, leaving 5 bases of the junction unmatched. The germline CDR1 and CDR2 sequences are DFQATT and SNEGSKA (reference sequence). The CDR3 contains 13 residues. The CDR3 here is CSASPGGSQPQHF. CDR3 DNA sequence: TGCAGTGCTAGTCCAGGGGGTAGTCAGCCCCAGCATTTT.

The V gene is TRBV15, the J gene TRBJ2-1; 7 bases fit TRBD2. Germline V gene sequence: CDR1 LNHNV, CDR2 YYDKDF (reference sequence). V shed 0 bases and J 5 bases; nucleotides not matched to a gene: 4. The CDR3 has 15 residues. DNA for the CDR3: TGTGCCACCAGCAGAGATATCGGGGGGAACAATGAGCAGTTCTTC. Its translation: CATSRDIGGNNEQFF.

The CDR3 is CAWSQWNTGELFF. In nucleotides, the CDR3 is TGTGCCTGGAGTCAGTGGAACACCGGGGAGCTGTTTTTT. The gene calls are TRBV30 and TRBJ2-2, with D unresolved. The CDR3 length is 13 residues. Deletions cut 2 bases from V and 1 base from J, with 5 bases between. Looked up from germline, CDR1 is GTSNPN and CDR2 is SVGIG (reference sequence). Using reference TRBV30 and TRBJ2-2 for the parts outside the CDR3, the full variable domain is SQTIHQWPATLVQPVGSPLSLECTVEGTSNPNLYWYRQAAGRGLQLLFYSVGIGQISSEVPQNLSASRPQDRQFILSSKKLLLSDSGFYLCAWSQWNTGELFFGEGSRLTVL.

This clone was seen more than once but under ten times. This same CDR3 is encoded by further DNA sequences in the sample. J is TRBJ1-2 and V is TRBV6-5, with D hard to call. CDR1 MNHEY and CDR2 SVGAGI come from the germline V gene. CDR3 length: 12 residues. Trimming removed 6 bases at V and 1 base at J, with 6 bases between. CDR3 DNA sequence: TGTGCCAGCAGAGCTAATAACTATGGCTACACCTTC. Its translation: CASRANNYGYTF.

This CDR3 is CASSIKMNTEAFF. CDR3 nucleotide sequence: TGTGCCAGCAGTATAAAAATGAACACTGAAGCTTTCTTT. This chain uses TRBV27 with TRBJ1-1; D gene ambiguous. The CDR3 covers 13 residues. Trimming took 5 bases from V and 0 from J, leaving 7 bases between them. Germline loops: CDR1 MNHEY, CDR2 SMNVEV (reference sequence).

The V gene is TRBV5-1, the J gene TRBJ2-7; no reliable D call. The germline V and J ends were trimmed by 2 bases and 6 bases, with 12 bases remaining between them. The length of the CDR3 is 13 residues. Germline CDR1 is SGHRS and CDR2 is YFSETQ. The CDR3 nucleotides read TGCGCCAGCAGCTTACGAGGAGCTCGCGAGCAGTACTTC. Protein product: CASSLRGAREQYF.

This chain joins TRBV28 and TRBJ1-1; D possibly corresponds to TRBD1 (6 bases). Germline loops: CDR1 MDHEN, CDR2 SYDVKM. The length of the CDR3 is 14 residues. V lost 6 bases to trimming and J lost 1 base, with 12 bases between them. CDR3 nucleotide sequence: TGTGCCAGCAGGAGGGGGTTGGGGAACACTGAAGCTTTCTTT. This sequence encodes CASRRGLGNTEAFF.

The V call is TRBV3-1 (or the pseudogene TRBV3-2), the J call TRBJ1-2; 7 positions agree with TRBD1. Germline CDR1 and CDR2: LGHDT and YNNKEL (reference sequence). V lost 3 bases to trimming and J lost 4 bases; unmatched junction nucleotides: 11. The CDR3 runs to 16 residues. The CDR3 reads CASSHRETGCTYGYTF. DNA of the CDR3: TGTGCCAGCAGCCACCGAGAGACAGGGTGTACCTATGGCTACACCTTC.

The rearrangement links TRBV14 to TRBJ1-2; the D gene is possibly TRBD1 (5 bases). CDR1 is SGHDN and CDR2 is FVKESK in the germline V gene. The CDR3 has 15 residues. V was cut by 2 bases and J by 5 bases, with 15 bases left in between. The CDR3 region has the DNA TGTGCCAGCAGCCAAAGTGGGGTGTGGACATATGGCTACACCTTC. It encodes CASSQSGVWTYGYTF.